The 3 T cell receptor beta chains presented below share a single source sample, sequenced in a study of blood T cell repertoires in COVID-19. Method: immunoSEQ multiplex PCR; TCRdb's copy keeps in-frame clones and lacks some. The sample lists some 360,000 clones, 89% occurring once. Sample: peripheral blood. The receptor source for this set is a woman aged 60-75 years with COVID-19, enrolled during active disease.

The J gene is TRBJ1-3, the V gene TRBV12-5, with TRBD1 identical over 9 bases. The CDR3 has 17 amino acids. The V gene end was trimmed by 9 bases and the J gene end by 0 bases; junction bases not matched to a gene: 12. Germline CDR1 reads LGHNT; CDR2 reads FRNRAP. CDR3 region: CASRGTGMTISGNTIYF. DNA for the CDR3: TGTGCTAGCCGCGGGACAGGGATGACGATCTCTGGAAACACCATATATTTT.

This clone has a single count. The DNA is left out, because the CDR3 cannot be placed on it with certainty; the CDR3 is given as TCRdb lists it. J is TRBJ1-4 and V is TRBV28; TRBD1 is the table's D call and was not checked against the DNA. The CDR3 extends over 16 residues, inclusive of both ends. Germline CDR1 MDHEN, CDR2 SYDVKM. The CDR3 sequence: CASSLWGTGTELGLFF.

DNA for the CDR3: TGTGCCAGCAGTCCAACGTATCAGGGTCAGCCCCAGCATTTT. It encodes CASSPTYQGQPQHF. This chain links TRBV28 with TRBJ1-5, with D perhaps TRBD1 (5 bases). V was pared by 5 bases and J by 6 bases, with 14 bases between. Germline assignment: CDR1 MDHEN and CDR2 SYDVKM. This CDR3 has 14 amino acids.